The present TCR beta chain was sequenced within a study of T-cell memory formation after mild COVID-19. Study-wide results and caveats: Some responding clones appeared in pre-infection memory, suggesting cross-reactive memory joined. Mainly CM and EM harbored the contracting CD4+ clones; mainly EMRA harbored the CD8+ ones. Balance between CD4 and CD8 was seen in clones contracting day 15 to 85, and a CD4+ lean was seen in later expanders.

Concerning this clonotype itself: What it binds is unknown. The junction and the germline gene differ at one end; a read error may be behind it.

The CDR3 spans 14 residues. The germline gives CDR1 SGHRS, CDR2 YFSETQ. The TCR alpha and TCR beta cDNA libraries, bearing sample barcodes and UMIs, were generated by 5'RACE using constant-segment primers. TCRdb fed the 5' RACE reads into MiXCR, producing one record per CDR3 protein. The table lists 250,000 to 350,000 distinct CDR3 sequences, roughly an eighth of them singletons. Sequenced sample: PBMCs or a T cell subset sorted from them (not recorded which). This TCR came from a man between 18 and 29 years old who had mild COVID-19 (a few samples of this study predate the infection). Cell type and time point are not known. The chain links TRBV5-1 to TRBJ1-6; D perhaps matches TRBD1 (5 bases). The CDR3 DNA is TGCGCCAGCAGCTTGGCGGACCAGGGTTCACCCATCCACTTT. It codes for CASSLADQGSPIHF.